A selection of T cell receptor beta chains follows, all from one sample in a study of control samples from healthy donors and cancer patients. Sequencing was performed with immunoSEQ multiplex PCR; in TCRdb, only in-frame clones are kept and a portion is missing. The table shows about 27,000 clones, with roughly 93% occurring only once. The specimen sequenced was PBMCs. These receptors were collected from a man aged 45 to 65 with lung cancer. Each CDR3 is given with its conserved first and last residue. Each record gives: clone size, D gene, J gene, V gene, CDR3 DNA, CDR3 protein. A D gene is named only where the DNA matches it firmly. Expanded clones get a size class; other rows say once, few or many, or leave the size out.

- - TRBJ2-3 TRBV5-1 TGCGCCAGCAGCTTATTGGACAGAGACACAGATACGCAGTATTTT CASSLLDRDTDTQYF
few - TRBJ1-2 TRBV3-1/TRBV3-2 TGTGCCAGCAGCCAAATCTCCGGGCCGTGGTTGGGCTACACCTTC CASSQISGPWLGYTF
once TRBD1 TRBJ2-6 TRBV7-9 TGTGCCAGCAGGGCTGACAGGGCTGGGGCCAACGTCCTGACTTTC CASRADRAGANVLTF
- - TRBJ1-2 TRBV14 TGTGCCAGCAGCCCGACCCAGGGTCGGGGCTACACCTTC CASSPTQGRGYTF
- - TRBJ1-1 TRBV6-6 TGTGCCAGCAGAGCCCCCGGGGGAGGTAACACTGAAGCTTTCTTT CASRAPGGGNTEAFF
- TRBD2 TRBJ2-3 TRBV11-3 TGTGCCAGCAGCTTCGGACTAGCCGATACGCAGTATTTT CASSFGLADTQYF
- - TRBJ2-2 TRBV4-1 TGCGCCAGCAGCCGCAAGACAGAGAACACCGGGGAGCTGTTTTTT CASSRKTENTGELFF
- TRBD1 TRBJ1-5 TRBV19 TGTGCCACCTCCTTGAGGGGGCTTAATAATCAGCCCCAGCATTTT CATSLRGLNNQPQHF
- - TRBJ2-3 TRBV3-1/TRBV3-2 TGTGCCAGCAGCCAAGTGGTCGACGGGGGCACAGATACGCAGTATTTT CASSQVVDGGTDTQYF
- TRBD2 TRBJ2-3 TRBV7-2 TGTGCCAGCAGCCCAACAGGTGGGAGCGGGGGGTATAATACGCAGTATTTT CASSPTGGSGGYNTQYF
- TRBD1 TRBJ1-5 TRBV2 TGTGCCAGCAGTAGACAGGGATCGCTTAGCAATCAGCCCCAGCATTTT CASSRQGSLSNQPQHF
- - TRBJ1-2 TRBV7-2 TGTGCCAGCAGCCCACCCGTACAGGTCAAAACCTATGGCTACACCTTC CASSPPVQVKTYGYTF
- TRBD2 TRBJ2-3 TRBV4-3 TGCGCCAGCAGCCAAGAAGTGGGTAGCGGGGGGACAGATACGCAGTATTTT CASSQEVGSGGTDTQYF
- TRBD2 TRBJ2-5 TRBV12-5 TGTGCTAGTGGCTTAGCGGGGGAAGAGACCCAGTACTTC CASGLAGEETQYF
- - TRBJ2-4 TRBV15 TGTGCCACCAGCAGGATTGAGACAGAAAACATTCAGTACTTC CATSRIETENIQYF
- TRBD2 TRBJ2-1 TRBV3-1/TRBV3-2 TGTGCCAGCAGCCAAGACGGGGGGGGCTACAATGAGCAGTTCTTC CASSQDGGGYNEQFF